Below, one T cell receptor (beta chain) is given with its context. With 8 bases removed from V and 1 base from J, the gap between germline ends came to 11 bases. In germline, CDR1 is SNHLY, CDR2 FYNNEI. The CDR3 runs to 13 residues. The data were taken from a study of beta chain features in type 1 diabetes. As for the study in general: Under 140,000,000 sorted cells were examined across all samples.

Sequenced material consisted of expressed TCRB transcripts (all of the isolated RNA was reverse transcribed). Naive, central memory and regulatory T cell samples came to a mean of approximately 4 million reads. Only in-frame clones appear in the TCRdb table, and some are missing; sequencing was by immunoSEQ multiplex PCR. Among tens of thousands of clones listed, about 72% were seen once. The rearrangement uses TRBV2 and TRBJ2-5, with D perhaps TRBD1 (6 bases). The source of this sequence is a middle-aged woman in good health. Material: Tregs from blood. CDR3 protein: CASLQGLQETQYF. As DNA, the CDR3 is TGTGCCAGCTTACAGGGCCTCCAAGAGACCCAGTACTTC.